The 6 T cell receptor beta chains below were found in one sample sequenced in a study of cytomegalovirus exposure and HLA in healthy donors listed by TCRdb under 2017. Library creation used the immunoSEQ multiplex PCR assay. A mixture of 60 forward primers for TCR Vbeta segments and 13 reverse primers for TCR Jbeta segments was used in the multiplex PCR. In TCRdb, the immuneACCESS table is reduced to in-frame sequences with V and J assigned. These tables do not hold every clone; where another copy was compared, an unresolved V gene accounts for under half, and the others remain unexplained. For this sample there are about 130,000 clones; 70% to 80% appear just once. Of the sample, around 7% falls within the top ten clones. Sequencing used PBMCs. The source is a man aged 35 to 55 in good health and CMV-seropositive.

The rearrangement links TRBV6-1 to TRBJ1-1; maybe TRBD1 (5 bases). V lost 8 bases and J 7 bases, leaving 17 bases between the germline ends. The V gene's germline CDR1 is MNHNS and CDR2 SASEGT. The CDR3 spans 13 residues. The CDR3, as DNA: TGTGCCAGCTTGGGGCTTCCAAGTATTGAAGCTTTCTTT. Its translation: CASLGLPSIEAFF.

The chain uses TRBV2 and TRBJ1-2; D not certain. The CDR3 sequence is 14 residues long. Trimming took 5 bases from V and 2 from J, leaving 12 bases between them. Germline V CDR1 and CDR2: SNHLY, FYNNEI. The CDR3 protein is CASSKGPGNYGYTF. CDR3 in DNA: TGTGCCAGCAGTAAAGGGCCGGGAAACTATGGCTACACCTTC.

This chain joins TRBV10-3 and TRBJ1-1; D is unclear. Trimming removed 3 bases from V and 7 bases from J, with 6 bases in between. CDR3 length: 11 residues. Germline CDR1 is ENHRY and CDR2 is SYGVKD. In DNA, the CDR3 is TGTGCCATCAGTGACTTAGTTGAAGCTTTCTTT. Translating it yields CAISDLVEAFF.

The V gene is TRBV13, the J gene TRBJ2-1; 9 bases are a match to TRBD1. This CDR3 spans 13 amino acids. V lost 5 bases and J lost 7; bases outside the gene matches: 3. Per the germline V gene, CDR1 is PRHDT and CDR2 is FYEKMQ (reference sequence). This CDR3 reads CASSQGQGNEQFF. Written as DNA, the CDR3 is TGTGCCAGCAGCCAGGGACAGGGTAATGAGCAGTTCTTC.

V gene TRBV12-5 combines with J gene TRBJ1-1, with 9 bases lining up with TRBD1. With V trimmed by 3 bases and J by 3 bases, 5 bases remained unmatched. Per germline, CDR1 LGHNT and CDR2 FRNRAP. The CDR3 length is 15 residues. Written as DNA, the CDR3 is TGTGCTAGTGGTTTACAGGGGGCGCGGGACACTGAAGCTTTCTTT. Its translation: CASGLQGARDTEAFF.

This clone was recorded once. V usage is TRBV6-1 and J usage is TRBJ2-5; the D is unclear. Trimming took off 1 base at V and 0 bases at J, with 6 bases between the two ends. Per the germline V gene, CDR1 is MNHNS and CDR2 is SASEGT. The CDR3 contains 14 residues. CDR3 bases: TGTGCCAGCAGTGAAGGGCGGCACCAAGAGACCCAGTACTTC. This codes for CASSEGRHQETQYF.